This T cell receptor (beta chain) was retrieved from a study of cytomegalovirus exposure and HLA in healthy donors. General observations from the study: Cytomegalovirus-associated TCR beta chains were listed, numbering 150 to 200. As confirmed in vitro, a few CMV-associated chains were specific for CMV antigens.

Deletions cut 3 bases from V and 5 bases from J, with 17 bases between. Per germline, CDR1 SGHRS and CDR2 YFSETQ. This CDR3 is 15 amino acids long. The table lists this clone with a count of one. Its antigen remains unknown. Use of 60 Vbeta and 13 Jbeta primers characterized the PCR. The assay was immunoSEQ multiplex PCR, and TCRdb's table has in-frame clones only and misses some. The sample contains about 130,000 clones, 77% of which appear only once. This receptor was identified in a male donor in good health and CMV-seropositive. This rearrangement joins TRBV5-1 to TRBJ1-1, with D perhaps matching TRBD1 (6 bases). Specimen: PBMCs. CDR3 amino acids: CASSWAGASETEAFF. Written as DNA, the CDR3 is TGCGCCAGCAGCTGGGCAGGGGCTTCGGAAACTGAAGCTTTCTTT. Variable domain in full (rest from reference TRBV5-1 and TRBJ1-1): KAGVTQTPRYLIKTRGQQVTLSCSPISGHRSVSWYQQTPGQGLQFLFEYFSETQRNKGNFPGRFSGRQFSNSRSEMNVSTLELGDSALYLCASSWAGASETEAFFGQGTRLTVV.